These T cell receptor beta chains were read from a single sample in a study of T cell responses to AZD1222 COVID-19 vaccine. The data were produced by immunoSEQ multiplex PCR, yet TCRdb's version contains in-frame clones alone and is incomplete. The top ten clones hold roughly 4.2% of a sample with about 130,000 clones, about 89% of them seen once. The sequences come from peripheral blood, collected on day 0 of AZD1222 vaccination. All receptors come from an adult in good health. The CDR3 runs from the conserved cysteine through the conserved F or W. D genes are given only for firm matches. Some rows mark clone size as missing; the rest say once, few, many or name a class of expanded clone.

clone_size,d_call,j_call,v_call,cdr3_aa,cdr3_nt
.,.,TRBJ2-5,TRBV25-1,CASSEYGGPYQETQYF,TGTGCCAGCAGTGAATACGGGGGACCGTACCAAGAGACCCAGTACTTC
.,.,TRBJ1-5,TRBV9,CASSVEGGPQHF,TGTGCCAGCAGCGTAGAGGGGGGGCCCCAGCATTTT
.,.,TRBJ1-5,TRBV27,CASRQSQEVNQPQHF,TGTGCCAGCAGACAATCCCAGGAGGTTAATCAGCCCCAGCATTTT
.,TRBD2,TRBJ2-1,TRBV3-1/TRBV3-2,CASSPLSSGGHNEQFF,TGTGCCAGCAGCCCTCTTTCTAGCGGAGGTCACAATGAGCAGTTCTTC
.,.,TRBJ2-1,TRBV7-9,CASSSSYSEQFF,TGTGCCAGCAGCTCTTCGTATTCAGAGCAGTTCTTC
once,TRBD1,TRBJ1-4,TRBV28,CASSFSIGQGEKLFF,TGTGCCAGCAGTTTTAGTATAGGACAGGGTGAAAAACTGTTTTTT
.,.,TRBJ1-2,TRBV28,CASSWEDYGYTF,TGTGCCAGCAGTTGGGAGGACTATGGCTACACCTTC
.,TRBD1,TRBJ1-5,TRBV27,CASGGRTGASNQPQHF,TGTGCCAGCGGCGGGAGGACAGGGGCAAGCAATCAGCCCCAGCATTTT
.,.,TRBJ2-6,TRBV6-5,CASGIRGSGANVLTF,TGTGCCAGCGGCATCCGGGGATCTGGGGCCAACGTCCTGACTTTC
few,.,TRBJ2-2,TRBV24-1,CATSDGPTHTGELFF,TGTGCCACCAGTGACGGACCTACCCACACCGGGGAGCTGTTTTTT
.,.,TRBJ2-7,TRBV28,CASSQDYEQYF,TGTGCCAGCAGCCAGGACTACGAGCAGTACTTC
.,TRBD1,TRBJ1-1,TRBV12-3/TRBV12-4,CASSPGGTEAFF,TGTGCCAGCAGTCCAGGGGGCACTGAAGCTTTCTTT
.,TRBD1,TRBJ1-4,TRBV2,CASRGTGPNEKLFF,TGTGCCAGCAGGGGGACAGGGCCTAATGAAAAACTGTTTTTT
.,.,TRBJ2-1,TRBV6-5,CASRLMVNEQFF,TGTGCCAGCCGGTTAATGGTGAATGAGCAGTTCTTC
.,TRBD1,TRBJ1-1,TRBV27,CASSSGTGYSATEAFF,TGTGCCAGCAGCTCCGGGACAGGGTACTCGGCTACTGAAGCTTTCTTT
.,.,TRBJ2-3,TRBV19,CASSIEKTDTQYF,TGTGCCAGTAGTATAGAGAAGACAGATACGCAGTATTTT
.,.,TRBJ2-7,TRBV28,CASNGGHYEQYF,TGTGCCAGCAATGGCGGACACTACGAGCAGTACTTC
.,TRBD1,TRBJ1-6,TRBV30,CASQGADSPLHF,TGTGCCTCCCAGGGGGCGGATTCACCCCTCCACTTT
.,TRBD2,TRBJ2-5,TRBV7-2,CASSPTSGGVETQYF,TGTGCCAGCAGCCCAACTAGCGGGGGAGTAGAGACCCAGTACTTC
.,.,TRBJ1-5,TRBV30,CAWSRGGDQPQHF,TGTGCCTGGAGTCGGGGGGGGGATCAGCCCCAGCATTTT
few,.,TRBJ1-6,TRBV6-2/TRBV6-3,CASSYSPLGDSPLHF,TGTGCCAGCAGTTACTCGCCCCTAGGGGATTCACCCCTCCACTTT
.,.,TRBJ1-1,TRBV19,CASSAGLKNTEAFF,TGTGCCAGTAGTGCGGGACTGAAGAACACTGAAGCTTTCTTT
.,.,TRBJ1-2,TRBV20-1,CSAIEKYGYTF,TGCAGTGCCATAGAGAAGTATGGCTACACCTTC
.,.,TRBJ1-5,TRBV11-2,CASSLTGDQPQHF,TGTGCCAGCAGCTTAACGGGAGACCAGCCCCAGCATTTT
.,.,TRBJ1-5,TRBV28,CASSRTSRWGGPNQPQHF,TGTGCCAGCAGTAGGACATCACGTTGGGGGGGCCCTAATCAGCCCCAGCATTTT
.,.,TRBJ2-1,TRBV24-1,CATGRDSYNEQFF,TGTGCCACCGGGCGGGACAGCTACAATGAGCAGTTCTTC
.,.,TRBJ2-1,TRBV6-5,CASRPTGYSEQFF,TGTGCCAGCAGGCCCACCGGCTATAGTGAGCAGTTCTTC
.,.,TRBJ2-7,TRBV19,CASSIDGRYEQYF,TGTGCCAGTAGTATAGATGGCAGATACGAGCAGTACTTC